A single sample is the source of the 28 T cell receptor beta chains below, sequenced in a study of tumor-infiltrating lymphocytes in primary liver carcinoma. Out of unsorted whole blood came the blood RNA, and germline DNA was extracted as well. Using a constant-region primer together with ProtoScript II reverse transcriptase, TCR beta cDNA was made from about 490 ng of total RNA. Amplification in three nested multiplex PCR rounds with slightly modified ARM-PCR gave rise to TCR beta libraries. TRBV1-TRBV30 forward and Cbeta reverse primers drove the first two approximately 10-cycle rounds. TCRdb ran MiXCR on the multiplex PCR reads and lists one entry per CDR3 protein. The sample lists roughly 330,000 distinct CDR3 sequences; almost 65% were seen once. Sequenced material: peripheral blood. All receptors come from a man aged 35 to 55 with primary liver carcinoma and hepatitis B virus infection.

The table lists this clonotype with many counts. The rearrangement joins TRBV6-2 or TRBV6-3 to TRBJ2-7; D uncertain. The CDR3 totals 15 residues. With 5 bases removed from V and 6 bases from J, the gap between germline ends came to 20 bases. Germline CDR1 reads MNHEY; CDR2 reads SVGEGT. CDR3 residues: CASSTTTRLRSEQYF. The CDR3, as DNA: TGTGCCAGCAGTACCACGACAAGATTACGATCCGAGCAGTACTTC.

Points on this clonotype: This clone may be a read error of a much larger clone one base away. J is TRBJ2-3 and V is TRBV10-3; D unresolved. Germline loops: CDR1 ENHRY, CDR2 SYGVKD. The length of the CDR3 is 18 residues. With 0 bases removed from V and 1 base from J, the gap between germline ends came to 17 bases. The CDR3 region has the DNA TGTGCCATCAGTGAGTCCTGGTACAGCCGCATTGGCACAGATACGCAGTATTTT. Protein sequence: CAISESWYSRIGTDTQYF.

A note on this clonotype: A single base separates this from a much larger clone, so it may be a read error. The chain uses TRBV6-6 and TRBJ2-1; D may match TRBD1 or TRBD2 (5 bases each). Germline CDR1 and CDR2: MNHNY and SVGAGI (reference sequence). CDR3 length equals 14 residues. The CDR3 reads CATSWGSEGNEHFF. CDR3 DNA: TGTGCCACCTCCTGGGGGTCAGAGGGAAATGAGCACTTCTTC.

The V gene is TRBV9, the J gene TRBJ1-2, with 9 bases aligning to TRBD1. Germline CDR1 SGDLS, CDR2 YYNGEE. The CDR3 runs 13 residues. J was trimmed by 5 bases and V by 3 bases; bases with no gene match: 2. CDR3: CASSGTGVYGYTF. The CDR3 bases are TGTGCCAGCAGCGGGACAGGGGTGTATGGCTACACCTTC. Based on the CDR3 plus reference TRBV9 and TRBJ1-2, the full variable domain is DSGVTQTPKHLITATGQRVTLRCSPRSGDLSVYWYQQSLDQGLQFLIQYYNGEERAKGNILERFSAQQFPDLHSELNLSSLELGDSALYFCASSGTGVYGYTFGSGTRLTVV.

As regards this clonotype: A single base separates this from a much larger clone, so it may be a read error. V is TRBV12-3 or TRBV12-4 and J is TRBJ2-1; D might be TRBD2 (6 bases). This CDR3 spans 16 amino acids. Trimming removed 8 bases at V and 7 bases at J, with 24 bases between. The CDR3 nucleotides are TGTGCCAGCGCCCCACTGCAGAGGGAGGTGGTGAATGAGCAGTTCTTC. Translated: CASAPLQREVVNEQFF.

A note on this clonotype: This may be a read error, as it is one base from a much larger clone. The chain links TRBV29-1 to TRBJ1-1, with a possible D match to TRBD1 (5 bases). Germline CDR1 reads SQVTM; CDR2 reads ANQGSEA. CDR3 size: 14 residues. The V gene lost 8 bases and the J gene lost 4 bases, with 20 bases spanning the gap. CDR3 sequence: CSTSGGGWGTEAFF. DNA for the CDR3: TGCAGCACCTCGGGCGGGGGATGGGGCACTGAAGCTTTCTTT.

Of note for this clonotype: The conserved final phenylalanine or tryptophan is absent from the CDR3, which likely points to a read error. V usage is TRBV11-2 and J usage is TRBJ2-1; D uncertain. Deletions cut 4 bases from V and 4 bases from J, with 5 bases between. CDR3 length: 12 residues. Germline CDR1 SGHAT, CDR2 FQNNGV. DNA for the CDR3: TGTGCCAGCAGCTCCATTTACAATGAGCAGTTCTTA. Protein: CASSSIYNEQFL.

The chain joins TRBV10-3 to TRBJ2-7; tentatively, D is TRBD1 (6 bases). The CDR3 sequence is 15 residues long. The ends were cut back, 3 bases at V and 2 bases at J, with 14 bases in the middle. CDR1 is ENHRY and CDR2 is SYGVKD in the germline V gene. CDR3 bases: TGTGCCATCAGTGATTGGGGGACATACGCCTACGAGCAGTACTTC. This translates into CAISDWGTYAYEQYF.

The rearrangement links TRBV7-9 to TRBJ1-1, with 9 bases fitting TRBD1. After removal of 4 bases from V and 8 bases from J, the junction contained 5 bases not matched to a gene. Germline loops: CDR1 SEHNR, CDR2 FQNEAQ (reference sequence). This CDR3 is built from 13 residues. The CDR3 DNA reads as TGTGCCAGCAGCTCCTCCGGGACAGGGGAAGCTTTCTTT. Translated: CASSSSGTGEAFF.

V usage is TRBV11-2 and J usage is TRBJ2-2, with no clear D. Per germline, CDR1 SGHAT and CDR2 FQNNGV. The CDR3 sequence is 14 residues long. The V end lost 5 bases, the J end lost 4 bases, and 11 bases lay between the germline ends. CDR3 nucleotide sequence: TGTGCCAGCAGCGCCCATCCCCCCACCGGGGAGCTGTTTTTT. This gives the protein CASSAHPPTGELFF.

This clonotype was counted many times. The chain is built from TRBV11-2 and TRBJ2-1; D is unclear. The V gene's germline CDR1 is SGHAT and CDR2 FQNNGV. The ends were cut back, 3 bases at V and 4 bases at J, with 10 bases in the middle. The CDR3 is made up of 14 amino acids. CDR3 nucleotides: TGTGCCAGCAGCTTGGGCTCCTTATACAATGAGCAGTTCTTC. Its translation: CASSLGSLYNEQFF. Combining the CDR3 with reference TRBV11-2 and TRBJ2-1 gives the whole variable domain EAGVAQSPRYKIIEKRQSVAFWCNPISGHATLYWYQQILGQGPKLLIQFQNNGVVDDSQLPKDRFSAERLKGVDSTLKIQPAKLEDSAVYLCASSLGSLYNEQFFGPGTRLTVL.

On this clonotype: This sequence may be a read error, since a much larger clone differs from it by one base. The rearrangement uses TRBV5-5 and TRBJ2-6, with D unclear. Trimming stripped 7 bases from V and 1 base from J, with 9 bases between. This CDR3 is built from 14 residues. Per germline, CDR1 SGHKS and CDR2 YYEKEE (reference sequence). The CDR3 sequence: CASGMWSGANVLTF. Written as DNA, the CDR3 is TGTGCCAGCGGCATGTGGTCTGGGGCCAACGTCCTGACTTTC.

For this clonotype: Relative to the germline gene, one junction end is altered; a read error may explain this. The chain joins TRBV6-2 or TRBV6-3 to TRBJ1-5; 8 bases are shared with TRBD1. The CDR3 spans 19 residues. CDR1 and CDR2 (germline): MNHEY, SVGEGT. As DNA, the CDR3 is TGTGCCAGCAGTTACGTTTTACGCGGACAGGGCCAAAACAATCAGCCCCTGCATTTT. Protein sequence: CASSYVLRGQGQNNQPLHF.

Details on this clonotype: With a much larger clone just one base away, this may be a read error. V gene TRBV29-1 combines with J gene TRBJ2-1; a possible D gene is TRBD2 (6 bases). Trimming took off 3 bases at V and 9 bases at J, with 21 bases between the two ends. Germline values: CDR1 SQVTM, CDR2 ANQGSEA. The CDR3 spans 15 residues. The CDR3 sequence: CSVEGRLVGYSEQFF. The CDR3 coding sequence is TGCAGCGTTGAGGGACGACTAGTGGGATATAGTGAGCAGTTCTTC.

A note on this clonotype: A much bigger clone sits one base away, suggesting this may be a read error. The chain combines TRBV18 with TRBJ1-1; D is unclear. The CDR3 extends over 13 amino acids. V was trimmed by 3 bases and J by 7 bases, leaving 12 bases between them. CDR1 is KGHSH and CDR2 is LQKENI in the germline V gene. CDR3 protein: CASSPLPGHEAFF. The CDR3 nucleotides are TGTGCCAGCTCACCCTTACCAGGCCATGAAGCTTTCTTT.

There are a few counts of this clonotype. The chain has TRBV7-9 and TRBJ2-2; D may be TRBD1 (6 bases). Trimming stripped 5 bases from V and 4 bases from J, with 20 bases between. The CDR3 consists of 17 residues. Germline assignment: CDR1 SEHNR and CDR2 FQNEAQ (reference sequence). For the CDR3, the DNA is TGTGCCAGCAGCGTCCTCCGGGACACCACAAGCACCGGGGAGCTGTTTTTT. This codes for CASSVLRDTTSTGELFF.

Worth noting for this clonotype: The missing conserved phenylalanine or tryptophan at the end of this CDR3 makes a read error likely. This chain uses TRBV11-2 with TRBJ2-3, with 8 bases aligning to TRBD1. From germline, CDR1 is SGHAT and CDR2 FQNNGV. V lost 7 bases, J lost 1 base, and 13 bases stayed unmatched. The CDR3 consists of 17 residues. The DNA for the CDR3 is TGTGCCAGCAACCGGGACAGGTCTCGGTCGGGCACAGATACGCAGTATTCT. This gives the protein CASNRDRSRSGTDTQYS.

For this clonotype: The junction departs from the called germline gene at one end, perhaps through a read error. This chain links TRBV11-2 with TRBJ2-5; D may correspond to TRBD1 or TRBD2 (5 bases each). Germline CDR1 is SGHAT and CDR2 is FQNNGV. CDR3 length: 14 residues. This chain's CDR3 is CTSGLTGGQETQYF. The CDR3 DNA is TGTACCAGCGGCTTAACTGGGGGCCAAGAGACCCAGTACTTC. Using reference TRBV11-2 and TRBJ2-5 for the parts outside the CDR3, the full variable domain is EAGVAQSPRYKIIEKRQSVAFWCNPISGHATLYWYQQILGQGPKLLIQFQNNGVVDDSQLPKDRFSAERLKGVDSTLKIQPAKLEDSAVYLCTSGLTGGQETQYFGPGTRLLVL.

The chain has TRBV10-3 and TRBJ2-7, with 9 bases aligning to TRBD1. Losses at the gene ends were 8 bases for V and 7 bases for J; bases not matched to a gene: 6. This CDR3 is 12 amino acids long. CDR1 is ENHRY, CDR2 SYGVKD, per germline. CDR3: CAIGDRDQEQYF. CDR3 in DNA: TGTGCCATCGGGGACAGGGACCAAGAGCAGTACTTC.

This clonotype was seen a handful of times. This chain uses TRBV5-8 with TRBJ2-7; D is tentatively TRBD1 or TRBD2 (5 bases each). With 3 bases removed from V and 3 bases from J, the gap between germline ends came to 10 bases. CDR1 SGHTS and CDR2 YDEGEE come from the germline V gene. This CDR3 has 13 residues. The CDR3 sequence: CASSSRDRYEQYF. The CDR3, as DNA: TGTGCCAGCAGCTCCCGGGACCGCTACGAGCAGTACTTC. The full variable domain, completed using reference TRBV5-8 and TRBJ2-7, is EAGVTQSPTHLIKTRGQQATLRCSPISGHTSVYWYQQALGLGLQFLLWYDEGEERNRGNFPPRFSGRQFPNYSSELNVNALELEDSALYLCASSSRDRYEQYFGPGTRLTVT.

Only a few counts were recorded for this clonotype. A much bigger clone sits one base away, suggesting this may be a read error. V is TRBV29-1 and J is TRBJ2-7, with 7 bases lining up with TRBD2. The CDR3 has 17 residues. CDR1 SQVTM and CDR2 ANQGSEA come from the germline V gene. Trimming cost V 0 bases and J 4 bases; bases outside gene matches: 15. Here the CDR3 DNA reads TGCAGCGTTGAAGATATCAGTGCCGCGGGAGATGGTTACGAGCAGTACTTC. It is translated as CSVEDISAAGDGYEQYF.

V and J are TRBV6-5 and TRBJ1-4, with a tentative D call TRBD1 (5 bases). The CDR3 length is 14 residues. V was clipped by 5 bases and J by 5 bases, with 12 bases between them. CDR1 and CDR2 (germline): MNHEY, SVGAGI. CDR3 DNA: TGTGCCAGCAGTCCGGGACGGACGAATGAAAAACTGTTTTTT. Amino acids: CASSPGRTNEKLFF.

The rearrangement joins TRBV28 to TRBJ2-5, with D perhaps matching TRBD2 (6 bases). Germline CDR1 MDHEN, CDR2 SYDVKM. Between the trimmed V and J ends, which lost 5 bases and 2 bases, there was a span of 15 bases. CDR3 length: 15 amino acids. CDR3 protein: CASSETGGIQETQYF. CDR3 DNA: TGTGCCAGCAGTGAGACCGGGGGAATACAAGAGACCCAGTACTTC.

For this clonotype: This CDR3 is missing its conserved last phenylalanine or tryptophan, likely due to a read error. The DNA is omitted, as the CDR3 cannot be located on it reliably, and the CDR3 follows TCRdb's listing. This chain links TRBV5-6 with TRBJ2-1; the D segment call TRBD1 is taken from the table without a DNA check. The germline V gene encodes CDR1 SGHDT and CDR2 YYEEEE. The CDR3 sequence runs 15 residues, both termini included. CDR3 region: CASSPGQGSFNEQSI.

As to this clonotype: One base away lies a much larger clone, so this may be a sequencing read error. This sequence joins TRBV5-1 and TRBJ2-1; the match to TRBD2 covers 7 bases. CDR1 is SGHRS and CDR2 is YFSETQ in the germline V gene. The CDR3 is 16 residues long. CDR3 protein: CASILMGGSGPNEGFF. CDR3 nucleotide sequence: TGCGCCAGCATCTTGATGGGCGGGAGTGGACCCAACGAGGGGTTCTTC.

A word on this clonotype: It may be a read error: a sequence one base away is much more abundant. The genes are TRBV4-1 and TRBJ1-2; D gene ambiguous. The CDR3 sequence is 16 residues long. Germline V gene sequence: CDR1 MGHRA, CDR2 YSYEKL. The CDR3 here is CASSQDLRAANYGYIF. CDR3 in DNA: TGCGCCAGCAGCCAAGATTTGCGGGCCGCTAACTATGGCTACATCTTC.

The chain combines TRBV7-2 with TRBJ1-2, with D maybe TRBD1 (6 bases). The germline gives CDR1 SGHTA, CDR2 FQGNSA. CDR3 length: 16 amino acids. Trimming stripped 3 bases from V and 7 bases from J, with 21 bases between. CDR3 amino acids: CASSFGGGTGYRGYTF. As DNA, the CDR3 is TGTGCCAGCAGCTTTGGGGGGGGCACAGGGTATCGTGGCTACACCTTC.

This clonotype came up many times. The chain joins TRBV29-1 to TRBJ2-3; 9 positions agree with TRBD2. The CDR3 totals 14 residues. Germline V gene lookup returns CDR1 SQVTM and CDR2 ANQGSEA. Losses at the gene ends were 7 bases for V and 5 bases for J; bases not matched to a gene: 10. The CDR3, as DNA: TGCAGCGGTCAGGGCCTAGCGGGACTAGATACGCAGTATTTT. Protein: CSGQGLAGLDTQYF.